Listed here are 16 T cell receptor beta chains from one sample, sequenced in a study of T-cell reconstitution after alpha-beta-depleted transplantation in children. A library of TCRbeta sequences, prepared with unique molecular identifiers, was generated. TCRdb ran MiXCR on the PCR reads and lists one entry per CDR3 protein. Among 480,000 or so distinct CDR3 sequences listed, roughly 10% were seen once. The input for sequencing was PBMCs, taken before TCRalphabeta/CD19-depleted stem cell transplant. The receptors were gathered from a child aged 2-15 years with inherited bone marrow failure, due to receive a stem cell transplant.

This clonotype was seen many times. The V and J genes are TRBV4-3 and TRBJ2-1, with a weak D call TRBD2 (5 bases). The V and J ends lost 0 bases and 6 bases respectively, with 24 bases between them. The germline V gene encodes CDR1 LGHNA and CDR2 YSLEER. This CDR3 has 19 residues. Here the CDR3 reads CASSQDSAPGEGPLNEQFF. In DNA form, the CDR3 reads TGCGCCAGCAGCCAAGATAGCGCTCCAGGAGAGGGCCCGCTCAATGAGCAGTTCTTC.

As concerns this clonotype: One end of the junction does not line up with germline, which may come from a read error. This chain links TRBV4-2 with TRBJ2-7, with TRBD2 matching over 16 bases. Germline V gene sequence: CDR1 LGHNA, CDR2 YNFKEQ. The CDR3 spans 15 residues. CDR3 nucleotides: TGTGCCATCAGCCCGGGACTAGCGGGAGGGTACGAGCAGTACTTC. It yields the protein CAISPGLAGGYEQYF.

The gene calls are TRBV13 and TRBJ2-7; no firm D call. Trimming took off 4 bases at V and 5 bases at J, with 6 bases between the two ends. The germline V gene has CDR1 PRHDT and CDR2 FYEKMQ (reference sequence). The CDR3 totals 11 residues. The CDR3 region has the DNA TGTGCCAGCAGCTCATACGACGAGCAGTACTTC. This gives the protein CASSSYDEQYF.

This clonotype was seen at least ten times. The V call is TRBV5-6, the J call TRBJ2-7, with 11 bases that match TRBD1. V gave up 4 bases and J gave up 6 bases; unmatched junction bases: 6. Per germline, CDR1 SGHDT and CDR2 YYEEEE. The CDR3 has 14 residues. The CDR3 nucleotides read TGTGCCAGCAGCCTAGGACAGGGGGCGGTCGAGCAGTACTTC. Amino acids: CASSLGQGAVEQYF.

This clonotype came up many times. The chain combines TRBV28 with TRBJ2-1, with TRBD2 matching 9 bases. Germline V gene sequence: CDR1 MDHEN, CDR2 SYDVKM. This CDR3 is built from 15 residues. V trimming: 6 bases; J trimming: 6 bases; junction bases outside the gene matches: 9. The chain's CDR3 is CASSLGASGINEQFF. For the CDR3, the DNA is TGTGCCAGCAGCCTGGGGGCTAGCGGGATCAATGAGCAGTTCTTC. The full variable domain, its missing parts supplied by reference TRBV28 and TRBJ2-1, is DVKVTQSSRYLVKRTGEKVFLECVQDMDHENMFWYRQDPGLGLRLIYFSYDVKMKEKGDIPEGYSVSREKKERFSLILESASTNQTSMYLCASSLGASGINEQFFGPGTRLTVL.

The J gene is TRBJ2-7, the V gene TRBV7-9, with a weak D call TRBD2 (7 bases). Trimming pared 8 bases from V and 0 bases from J, leaving 17 bases between. Germline CDR1 SEHNR, CDR2 FQNEAQ (reference sequence). This CDR3 has 15 amino acids. DNA of the CDR3: TGTGCCAGCCTAGGGGGGGGACGATCCTCCTACGAGCAGTACTTC. This translates into CASLGGGRSSYEQYF.

This clonotype has a count of ten or more. The chain carries TRBV12-3 or TRBV12-4 and TRBJ2-1; weak D call: TRBD1 (6 bases). Trimming cost V 2 bases and J 15 bases, with 14 bases left between them. CDR3 length equals 12 residues. DNA of the CDR3: TGTGCCAGCAGTTTAAAGGCAGGGGATGGGTTCTTC. Translation: CASSLKAGDGFF.

Ten or more counts support this clonotype. The CDR3 DNA reads as TGCAGCGTTTCCGGGACAGGAGCGGACGAGCAGTACTTC. Translation: CSVSGTGADEQYF. This chain links TRBV29-1 with TRBJ2-7; TRBD1 matches at 8 bases. Germline loops: CDR1 SQVTM, CDR2 ANQGSEA. The junction had 8 bases not matched to a gene; V was cut back by 5 bases and J by 5 bases. The CDR3 runs to 13 residues.

This clonotype showed up many times. The rearrangement links TRBV27 to TRBJ2-3; TRBD1 matches 10 bases. The J segment lost 3 bases and the V segment lost 4 bases, leaving 4 bases of the junction unmatched. Germline CDR1 MNHEY, CDR2 SMNVEV (reference sequence). The CDR3 extends over 15 amino acids. The CDR3 bases are TGTGCCAGCAGTTGGGGGGACAGGGGAACAGATACGCAGTATTTT. It is translated as CASSWGDRGTDTQYF.

There are many counts of this clonotype. The chain is built from TRBV27 and TRBJ1-2; no reliable D call. Trimming shortened V by 2 bases and J by 3 bases, and 10 bases separated the two germline ends. Germline CDR1 MNHEY, CDR2 SMNVEV (reference sequence). The CDR3 length is 14 residues. CDR3 sequence (DNA): TGTGCCAGCAGTTTAGGCGGGGAGGACTATGGCTACACCTTC. Translated: CASSLGGEDYGYTF.

At least ten counts were recorded for this clonotype. The rearrangement links TRBV7-2 to TRBJ2-3; D gene uncertain. Germline lookup yields CDR1 SGHTA and CDR2 FQGNSA. This CDR3 comprises 15 residues. The V end was cut by 8 bases, the J end by 2 bases, with 17 bases between. The CDR3 region is CASRGPAGNTDTQYF. The CDR3 DNA is TGTGCCAGCCGCGGTCCCGCCGGAAACACAGATACGCAGTATTTT.

A word on this clonotype: This could be a read error, since a much larger clone is one nucleotide away. The rearrangement joins TRBV29-1 to TRBJ2-3; 9 bases agree with TRBD2. CDR3 size: 15 residues. The germline CDR1 and CDR2 sequences are SQVTM and ANQGSEA. With V trimmed by 8 bases and J by 0 bases, 9 bases remained unmatched. The CDR3 sequence: CSMASSGESTDTQYF. The CDR3, as DNA: TGCAGCATGGCCTCTAGCGGGGAGAGCACAGATACGCAGTATTTT.

This clonotype occurred many times. This chain links TRBV12-3 or TRBV12-4 with TRBJ2-1, with 13 positions matching TRBD2. The CDR3 covers 20 residues. V trimming: 3 bases; J trimming: 2 bases; junction bases outside the gene matches: 13. The CDR3, as DNA: TGTGCCAGCAGTTTTAGGGGAGGACTAGCGGGAGAGGGGGCCTACAATGAGCAGTTCTTC. Amino acids: CASSFRGGLAGEGAYNEQFF.

This chain uses TRBV5-1 with TRBJ1-5, with D possibly matching TRBD1 (5 bases). V gave up 7 bases and J gave up 0 bases, with 14 bases separating them. The CDR3 has 15 amino acids. CDR1 and CDR2 from the germline V gene are SGHRS and YFSETQ. CDR3 protein: CASPREGYSNQPQHF. The CDR3, as DNA: TGCGCCAGCCCCCGAGAGGGGTATAGCAATCAGCCCCAGCATTTT. The full variable domain, in which reference TRBV5-1 and TRBJ1-5 provide the parts outside the CDR3, is KAGVTQTPRYLIKTRGQQVTLSCSPISGHRSVSWYQQTPGQGLQFLFEYFSETQRNKGNFPGRFSGRQFSNSRSEMNVSTLELGDSALYLCASPREGYSNQPQHFGDGTRLSIL.

This clonotype was seen at least ten times. The rearrangement uses TRBV27 and TRBJ1-1, with TRBD1 matching 7 bases. The CDR3 contains 14 residues. Per germline, CDR1 MNHEY and CDR2 SMNVEV (reference sequence). V was clipped by 2 bases and J by 4 bases; unmatched bases: 4. The CDR3, as DNA: TGTGCCAGCAGTTTAACGGCAGGGGGCACTGAAGCTTTCTTT. Translating gives CASSLTAGGTEAFF.

This clonotype has ten or more counts. The chain couples TRBV14 to TRBJ2-7; D is possibly TRBD1 or TRBD2 (6 bases each). CDR1 SGHDN and CDR2 FVKESK come from the germline V gene. There are 16 residues in the CDR3. V lost 5 bases to trimming and J lost 0 bases, with 17 bases between them. CDR3 nucleotides: TGTGCCAGCAGCTTGACGGGGGCAGGGAGCTCCTACGAGCAGTACTTC. Protein sequence: CASSLTGAGSSYEQYF.